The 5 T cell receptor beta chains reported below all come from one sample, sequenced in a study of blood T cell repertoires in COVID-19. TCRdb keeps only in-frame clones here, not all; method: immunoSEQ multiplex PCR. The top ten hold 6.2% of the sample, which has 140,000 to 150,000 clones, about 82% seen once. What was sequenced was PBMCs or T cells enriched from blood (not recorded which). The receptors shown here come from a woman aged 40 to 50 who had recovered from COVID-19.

CDR3 in DNA: TGTGCCAGCTCAGTAGTCCCGGGACAGAAGACCTACGAGCAGTACTTC. Protein: CASSVVPGQKTYEQYF. The chain combines TRBV18 with TRBJ2-7; 7 bases are shared with TRBD1. V lost 5 bases and J lost 2; bases outside the gene matches: 12. This CDR3 is 16 amino acids long. Germline V gene sequence: CDR1 KGHSH, CDR2 LQKENI.

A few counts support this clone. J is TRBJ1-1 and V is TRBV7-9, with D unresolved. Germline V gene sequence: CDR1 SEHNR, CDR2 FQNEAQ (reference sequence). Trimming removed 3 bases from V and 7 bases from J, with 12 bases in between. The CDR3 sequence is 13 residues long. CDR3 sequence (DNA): TGTGCCAGCAGCTTGGATCCAGGTAATGAAGCTTTCTTT. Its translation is CASSLDPGNEAFF.

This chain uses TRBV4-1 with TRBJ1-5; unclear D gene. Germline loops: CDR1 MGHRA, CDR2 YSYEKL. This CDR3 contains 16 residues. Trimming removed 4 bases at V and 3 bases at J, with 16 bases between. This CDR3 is CASSPTTGGYNQPQHF. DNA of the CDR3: TGCGCCAGCAGCCCCACCACGGGAGGGTACAATCAGCCCCAGCATTTT.

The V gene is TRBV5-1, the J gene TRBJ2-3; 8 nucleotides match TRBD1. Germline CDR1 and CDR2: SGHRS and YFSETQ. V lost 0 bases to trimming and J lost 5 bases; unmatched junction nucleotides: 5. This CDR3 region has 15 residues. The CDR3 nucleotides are TGCGCCAGCAGCTTGGAACAGGGGGAGGTAGATACGCAGTATTTT. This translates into CASSLEQGEVDTQYF.

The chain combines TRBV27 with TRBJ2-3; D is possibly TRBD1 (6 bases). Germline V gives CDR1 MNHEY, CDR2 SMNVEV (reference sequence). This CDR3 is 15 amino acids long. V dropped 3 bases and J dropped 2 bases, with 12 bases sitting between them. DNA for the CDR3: TGTGCCAGCAGTTTGGGGGCTCTAAACACAGATACGCAGTATTTT. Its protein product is CASSLGALNTDTQYF.